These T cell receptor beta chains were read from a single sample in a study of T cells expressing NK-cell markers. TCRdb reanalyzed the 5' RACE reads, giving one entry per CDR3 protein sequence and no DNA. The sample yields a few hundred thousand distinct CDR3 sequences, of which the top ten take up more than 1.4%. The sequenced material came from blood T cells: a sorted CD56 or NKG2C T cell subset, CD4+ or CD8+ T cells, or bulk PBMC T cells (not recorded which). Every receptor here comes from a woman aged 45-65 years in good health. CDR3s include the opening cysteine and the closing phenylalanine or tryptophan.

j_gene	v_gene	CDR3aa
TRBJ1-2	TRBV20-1	CSASDRDGYGYTF
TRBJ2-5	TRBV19	CASGGGYQETQYF
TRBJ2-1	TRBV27	CASSLRPRGHNEQFF
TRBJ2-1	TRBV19	CASSIEKSGRARLESEQFF
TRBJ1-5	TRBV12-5	CASVGQGGNQPQHF
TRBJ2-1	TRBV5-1	CASSPDTGFFIREGYNEQFF
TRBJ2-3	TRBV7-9	CASGQHTDTQYF
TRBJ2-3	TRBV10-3	CAISAGTSGSADTQYF
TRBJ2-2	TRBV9	CASSLLTGNTGELFF
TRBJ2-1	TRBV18	CASSPTSGGQFF
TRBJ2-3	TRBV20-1	CSAKQISGRVSTDTQYF
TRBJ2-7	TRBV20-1	CSARRGGYEQYF
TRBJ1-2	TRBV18	CASSPGQGAQYGYTF
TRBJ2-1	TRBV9	CASSVESYTRSSYNEQFF
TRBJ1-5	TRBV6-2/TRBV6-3	CASKRESRSSQHF
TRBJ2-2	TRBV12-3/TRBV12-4	CASSFLGNTGELFF
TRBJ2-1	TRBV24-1	CATSAPTGNEQFF
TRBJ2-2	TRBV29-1	CSVAPGGLQGGELFF
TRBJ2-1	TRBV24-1	CATSDFTSGGNNEQFF
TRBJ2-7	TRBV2	CATHRDRGKEQYF
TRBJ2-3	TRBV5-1	CASSSRQDLSTDTQYF
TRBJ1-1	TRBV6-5	CASSYPKGPTFF
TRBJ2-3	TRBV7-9	CASRGVNYPDTQYF
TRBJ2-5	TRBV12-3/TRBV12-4	CASSESQIPGTQYF
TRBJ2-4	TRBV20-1	CSALPWEGKNIQYF
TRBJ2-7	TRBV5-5	CASSSGTGNILSYEQYF
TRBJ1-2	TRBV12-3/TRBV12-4	CATRRESGFGWGYTF
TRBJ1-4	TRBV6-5	CASAPGGTAGGLFF
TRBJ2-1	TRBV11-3	CASSLDLGANEQFF
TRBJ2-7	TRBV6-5	CASRSTGYYEQYF
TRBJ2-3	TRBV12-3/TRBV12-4	CASKIGGGRTDTQYF
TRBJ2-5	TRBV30	CAWDPRDRGLKTQYF
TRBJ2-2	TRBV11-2	CASSFGRTGPYTGELFF
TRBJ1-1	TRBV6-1	CASSEKVQTEAFF
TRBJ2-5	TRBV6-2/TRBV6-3	CASSYSLKAGGPHFQETQYF
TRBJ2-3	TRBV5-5	CASSSYRDRIDTQYF
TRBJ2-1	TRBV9	CASSVELPQAGNNEQFF
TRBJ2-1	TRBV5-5	CASSSLGQGAYNEQFF
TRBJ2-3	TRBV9	CASSAPGLADSGGTDTQYF
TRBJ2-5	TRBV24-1	CATSAAETQYF
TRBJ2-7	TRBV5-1	CASSLLQNHYEQYF
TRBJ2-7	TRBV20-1	CSAGDWYEQYF
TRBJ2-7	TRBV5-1	CASSLIGQGALEQYF
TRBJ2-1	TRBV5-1	CASSTRDGGSNEQFF
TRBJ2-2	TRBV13	CASSRRGAGSNTGELFF
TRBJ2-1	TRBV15	CATSRDPLSSYNEQFF
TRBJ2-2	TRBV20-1	CSARIFPQGSGELFF
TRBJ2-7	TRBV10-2	CASRLAVSYEQYF
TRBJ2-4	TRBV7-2	CASSLLTVIAKNIQYF
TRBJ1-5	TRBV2	CASRMRRSNQPQHF
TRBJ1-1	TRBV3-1	CASSQRDDTEAFF
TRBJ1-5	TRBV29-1	CSAAAGAGLNQPQHF
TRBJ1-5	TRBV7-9	CASSDRVNQPQHF
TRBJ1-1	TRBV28	CASSPRGGSPEAFF